The T cell receptor (beta chain) described here comes from a study of PD-L1 blockade in urothelial cancer. As for this clone: Other DNA sequences within the sample encode an identical CDR3.

The CDR3 has 12 residues. Germline CDR1 SQVTM, CDR2 ANQGSEA. With 7 bases clipped from V and 2 bases from J, the junction kept 4 bases outside the gene matches. Stated time point: pretreatment peripheral blood. Clones were sequenced by immunoSEQ multiplex PCR, and TCRdb holds only the in-frame ones, with some missing. This table has about 50,000 clones, roughly four fifths appearing once. The V call is TRBV29-1, the J call TRBJ1-1; 7 bases line up with TRBD1. The TCR comes from a man aged 70-80 years with urothelial cancer. The sequencing here drew on PBMCs, taken around atezolizumab (anti-PD-L1) treatment. The CDR3 DNA reads TGCAGCGGTCGACAGGGAAACACTGAAGCTTTCTTT. As protein: CSGRQGNTEAFF. Supplemented by reference TRBV29-1 and TRBJ1-1, the full variable domain reads SAVISQKPSRDICQRGTSLTIQCQVDSQVTMMFWYRQQPGQSLTLIATANQGSEATYESGFVIDKFPISRPNLTFSTLTVSNMSPEDSSIYLCSGRQGNTEAFFGQGTRLTVV.